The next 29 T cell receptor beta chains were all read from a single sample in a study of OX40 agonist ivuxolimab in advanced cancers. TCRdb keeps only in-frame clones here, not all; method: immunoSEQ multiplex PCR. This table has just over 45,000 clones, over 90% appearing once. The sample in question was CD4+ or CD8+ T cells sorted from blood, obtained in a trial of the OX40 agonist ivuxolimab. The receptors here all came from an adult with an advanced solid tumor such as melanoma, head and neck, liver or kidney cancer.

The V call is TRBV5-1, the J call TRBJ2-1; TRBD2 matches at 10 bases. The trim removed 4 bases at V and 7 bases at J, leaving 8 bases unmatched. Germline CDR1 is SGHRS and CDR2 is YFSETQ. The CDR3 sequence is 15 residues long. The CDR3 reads CASSASSGSGNEQFF. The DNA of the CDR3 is TGCGCCAGCAGCGCCTCTAGCGGGAGTGGAAATGAGCAGTTCTTC.

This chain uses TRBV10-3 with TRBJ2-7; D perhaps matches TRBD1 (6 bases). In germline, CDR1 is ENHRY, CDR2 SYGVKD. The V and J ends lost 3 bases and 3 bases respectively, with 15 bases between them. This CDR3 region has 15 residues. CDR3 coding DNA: TGTGCCATCAGTGAATTGTGGGCAGGGGACTACGAGCAGTACTTC. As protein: CAISELWAGDYEQYF.

The CDR3 loop is CASSSRRDINTGELFF. The CDR3 DNA reads as TGTGCCAGCAGCTCCCGGCGGGACATTAACACCGGGGAGCTGTTTTTT. This chain uses TRBV11-2 with TRBJ2-2; perhaps D is TRBD1 or TRBD2 (6 bases each). V lost 4 bases and J 2 bases, leaving 14 bases between the germline ends. The germline V gene has CDR1 SGHAT and CDR2 FQNNGV. The CDR3 has 16 residues.

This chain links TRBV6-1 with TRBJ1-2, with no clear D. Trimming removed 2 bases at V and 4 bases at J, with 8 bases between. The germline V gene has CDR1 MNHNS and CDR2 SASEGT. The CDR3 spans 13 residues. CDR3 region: CASSESTAYGYTF. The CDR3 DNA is TGTGCCAGCAGTGAATCCACCGCCTATGGCTACACCTTC.

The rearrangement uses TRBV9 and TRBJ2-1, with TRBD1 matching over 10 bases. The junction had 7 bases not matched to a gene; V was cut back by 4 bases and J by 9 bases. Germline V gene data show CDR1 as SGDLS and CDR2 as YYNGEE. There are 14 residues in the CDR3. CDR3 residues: CASSTGTGEVEQFF. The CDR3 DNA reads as TGTGCCAGCAGCACGGGGACAGGGGAGGTTGAGCAGTTCTTC.

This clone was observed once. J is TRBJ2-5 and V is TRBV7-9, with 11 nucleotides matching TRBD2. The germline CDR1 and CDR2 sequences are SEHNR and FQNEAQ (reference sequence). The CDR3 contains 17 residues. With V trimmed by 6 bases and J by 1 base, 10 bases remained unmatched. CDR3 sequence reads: CASSSRLAGLAQETQYF. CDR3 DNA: TGTGCCAGCAGTTCCCGACTAGCGGGACTTGCCCAAGAGACCCAGTACTTC.

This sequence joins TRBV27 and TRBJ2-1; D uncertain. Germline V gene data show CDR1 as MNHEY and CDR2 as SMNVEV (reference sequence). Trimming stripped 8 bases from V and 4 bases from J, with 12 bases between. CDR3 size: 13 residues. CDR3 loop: CASSPRSYNEQFF. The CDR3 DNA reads TGTGCCAGCTCCCCACGGTCTTACAATGAGCAGTTCTTC.

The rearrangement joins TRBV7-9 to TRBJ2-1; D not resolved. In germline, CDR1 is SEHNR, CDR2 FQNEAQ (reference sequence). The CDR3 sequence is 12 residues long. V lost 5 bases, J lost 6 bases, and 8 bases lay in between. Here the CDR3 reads CASSRLGNEQFF. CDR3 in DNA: TGTGCCAGCAGCCGGCTCGGCAATGAGCAGTTCTTC.

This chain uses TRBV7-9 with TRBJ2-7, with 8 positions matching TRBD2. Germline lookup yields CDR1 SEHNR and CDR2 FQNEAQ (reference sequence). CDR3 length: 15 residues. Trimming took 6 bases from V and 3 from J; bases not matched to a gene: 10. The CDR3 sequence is CASRGGLAEIYEQYF. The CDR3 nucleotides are TGTGCCAGCAGAGGAGGACTAGCTGAAATCTACGAGCAGTACTTC.

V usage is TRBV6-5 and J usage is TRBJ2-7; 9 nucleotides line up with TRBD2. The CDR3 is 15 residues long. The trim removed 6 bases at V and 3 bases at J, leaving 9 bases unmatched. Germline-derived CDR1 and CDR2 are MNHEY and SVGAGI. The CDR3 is CASRALGSGSYEQYF. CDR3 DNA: TGTGCCAGCAGGGCCCTCGGTAGCGGGAGCTACGAGCAGTACTTC.

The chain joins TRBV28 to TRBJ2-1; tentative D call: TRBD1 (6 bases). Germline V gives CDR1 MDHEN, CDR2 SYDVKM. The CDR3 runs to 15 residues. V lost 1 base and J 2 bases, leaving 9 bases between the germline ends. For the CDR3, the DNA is TGTGCCAGCAGTTTATACAGGGAAACCTACAATGAGCAGTTCTTC. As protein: CASSLYRETYNEQFF. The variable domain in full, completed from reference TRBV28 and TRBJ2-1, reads DVKVTQSSRYLVKRTGEKVFLECVQDMDHENMFWYRQDPGLGLRLIYFSYDVKMKEKGDIPEGYSVSREKKERFSLILESASTNQTSMYLCASSLYRETYNEQFFGPGTRLTVL.

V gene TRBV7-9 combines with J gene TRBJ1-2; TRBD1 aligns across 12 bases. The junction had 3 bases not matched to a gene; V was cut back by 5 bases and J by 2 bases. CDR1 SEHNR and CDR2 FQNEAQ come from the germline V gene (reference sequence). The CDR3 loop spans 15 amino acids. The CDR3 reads CASSGTGGVNYGYTF. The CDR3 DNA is TGTGCCAGCAGCGGGACAGGGGGCGTCAACTATGGCTACACCTTC.

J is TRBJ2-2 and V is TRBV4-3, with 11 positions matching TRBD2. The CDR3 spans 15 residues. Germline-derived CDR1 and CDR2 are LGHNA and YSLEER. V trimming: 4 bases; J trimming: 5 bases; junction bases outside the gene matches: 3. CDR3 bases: TGCGCCAGCAGCCCGGGACTAGCGGAAACCGGGGAGCTGTTTTTT. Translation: CASSPGLAETGELFF.

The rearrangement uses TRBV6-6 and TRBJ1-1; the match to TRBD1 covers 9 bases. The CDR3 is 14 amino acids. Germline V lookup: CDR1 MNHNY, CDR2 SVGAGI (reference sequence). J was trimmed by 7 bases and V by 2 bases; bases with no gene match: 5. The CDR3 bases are TGTGCCAGCAGTTACCCCGGGACAGGGATTGAAGCTTTCTTT. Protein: CASSYPGTGIEAFF.

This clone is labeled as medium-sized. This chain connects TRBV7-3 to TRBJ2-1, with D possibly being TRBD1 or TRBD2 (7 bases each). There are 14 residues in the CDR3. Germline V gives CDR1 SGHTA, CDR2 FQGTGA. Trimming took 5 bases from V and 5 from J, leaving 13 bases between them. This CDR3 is CASSPQGGNNEQFF. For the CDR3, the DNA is TGTGCCAGCAGCCCGCAGGGGGGGAACAATGAGCAGTTCTTC.

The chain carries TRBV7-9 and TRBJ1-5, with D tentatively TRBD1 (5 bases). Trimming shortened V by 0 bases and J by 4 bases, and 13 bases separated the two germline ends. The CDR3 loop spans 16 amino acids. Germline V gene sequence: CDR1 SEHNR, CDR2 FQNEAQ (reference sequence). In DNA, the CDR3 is TGTGCCAGCAGCTTAGCTGGGGGGGGATCAAATCAGCCCCAGCATTTT. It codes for CASSLAGGGSNQPQHF.

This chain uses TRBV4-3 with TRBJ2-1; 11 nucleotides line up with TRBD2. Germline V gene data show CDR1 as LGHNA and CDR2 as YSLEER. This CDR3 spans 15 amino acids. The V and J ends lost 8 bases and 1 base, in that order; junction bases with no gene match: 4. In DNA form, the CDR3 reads TGCGCCAGCGGTAGCGGGAGGGGATCCTACAATGAGCAGTTCTTC. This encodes CASGSGRGSYNEQFF.

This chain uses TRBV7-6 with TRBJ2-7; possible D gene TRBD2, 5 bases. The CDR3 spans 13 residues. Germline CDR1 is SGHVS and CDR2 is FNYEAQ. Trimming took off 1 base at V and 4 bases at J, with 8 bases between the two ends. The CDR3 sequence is CASSLGGGYEQYF. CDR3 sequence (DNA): TGTGCCAGCAGCTTAGGTGGCGGGTACGAGCAGTACTTC.

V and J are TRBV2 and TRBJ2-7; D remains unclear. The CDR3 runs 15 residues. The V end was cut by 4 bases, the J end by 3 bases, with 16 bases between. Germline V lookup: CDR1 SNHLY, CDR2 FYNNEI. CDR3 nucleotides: TGTGCCAGCAGTGCGGAAAGCTACCTTAGCTACGAGCAGTACTTC. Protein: CASSAESYLSYEQYF.

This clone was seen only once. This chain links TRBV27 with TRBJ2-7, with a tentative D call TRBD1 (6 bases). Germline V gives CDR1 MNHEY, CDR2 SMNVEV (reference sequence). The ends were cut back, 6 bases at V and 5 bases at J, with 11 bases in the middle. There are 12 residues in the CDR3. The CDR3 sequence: CASSVTGNEQYF. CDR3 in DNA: TGTGCCAGCAGCGTAACAGGGAACGAGCAGTACTTC.

CDR3 residues: CASSPRTVYRGSNTEAFF. CDR3 bases: TGTGCCAGCTCACCACGTACGGTCTACAGGGGTTCGAACACTGAAGCTTTCTTT. The chain employs TRBV18 and TRBJ1-1; 7 bases agree with TRBD1. The CDR3 spans 18 residues. CDR1 is KGHSH and CDR2 is LQKENI in the germline V gene. V shed 1 base, J shed 1 base, and the junction held 12 bases outside the gene matches.

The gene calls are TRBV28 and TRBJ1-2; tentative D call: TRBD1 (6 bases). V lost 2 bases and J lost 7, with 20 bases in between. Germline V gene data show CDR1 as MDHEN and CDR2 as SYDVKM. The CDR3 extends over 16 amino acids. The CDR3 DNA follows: TGTGCCAGCAGTTTAGGTAGGGGGACCGGGACCGGTGGCTACACCTTC. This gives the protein CASSLGRGTGTGGYTF.

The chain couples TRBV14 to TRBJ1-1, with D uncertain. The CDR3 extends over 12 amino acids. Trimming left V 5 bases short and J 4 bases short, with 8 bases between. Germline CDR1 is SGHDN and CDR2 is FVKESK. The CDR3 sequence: CASSWVGTEAFF. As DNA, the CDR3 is TGTGCCAGCAGCTGGGTGGGCACTGAAGCTTTCTTT.

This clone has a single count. The chain's CDR3 is CASSHPGGQETQYF. DNA for the CDR3: TGCGCCAGCAGCCACCCGGGAGGGCAAGAGACCCAGTACTTC. V usage is TRBV4-1 and J usage is TRBJ2-5; 8 nucleotides match TRBD2. V was clipped by 3 bases and J by 2 bases; unmatched bases: 2. From germline, CDR1 is MGHRA and CDR2 YSYEKL. CDR3 length equals 14 residues.

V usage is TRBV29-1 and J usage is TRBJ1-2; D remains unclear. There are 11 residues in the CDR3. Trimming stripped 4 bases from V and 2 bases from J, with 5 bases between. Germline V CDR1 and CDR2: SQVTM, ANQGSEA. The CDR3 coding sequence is TGCAGCGTTGTCAGCAACTATGGCTACACCTTC. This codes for CSVVSNYGYTF.

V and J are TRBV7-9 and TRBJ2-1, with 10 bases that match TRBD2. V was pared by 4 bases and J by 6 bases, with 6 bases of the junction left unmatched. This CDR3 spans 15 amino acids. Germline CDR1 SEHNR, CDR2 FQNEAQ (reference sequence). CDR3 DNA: TGTGCCAGCAGCTCCCTAGCGGGAGTTGGCAATGAGCAGTTCTTC. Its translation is CASSSLAGVGNEQFF. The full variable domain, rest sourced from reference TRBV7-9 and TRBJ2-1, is DTGVSQNPRHKITKRGQNVTFRCDPISEHNRLYWYRQTLGQGPEFLTYFQNEAQLEKSRLLSDRFSAERPKGSFSTLEIQRTEQGDSAMYLCASSSLAGVGNEQFFGPGTRLTVL.

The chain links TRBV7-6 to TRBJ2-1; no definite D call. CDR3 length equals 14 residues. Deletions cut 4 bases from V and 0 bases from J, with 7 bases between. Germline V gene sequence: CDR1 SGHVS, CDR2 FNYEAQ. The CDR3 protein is CASSSASSYNEQFF. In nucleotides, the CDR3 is TGTGCCAGCAGCTCAGCTAGCTCCTACAATGAGCAGTTCTTC.

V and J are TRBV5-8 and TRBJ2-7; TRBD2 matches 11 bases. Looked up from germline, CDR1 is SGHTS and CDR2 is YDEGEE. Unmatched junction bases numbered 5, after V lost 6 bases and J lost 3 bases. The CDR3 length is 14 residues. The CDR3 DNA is TGTGCCAGCACCGTAGCGGGAGGGGTCTACGAGCAGTACTTC. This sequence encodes CASTVAGGVYEQYF.

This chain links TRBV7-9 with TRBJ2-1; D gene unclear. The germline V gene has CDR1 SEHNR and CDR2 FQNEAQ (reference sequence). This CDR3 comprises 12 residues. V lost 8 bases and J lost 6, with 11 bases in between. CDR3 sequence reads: CASAGPLNEQFF. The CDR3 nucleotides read TGTGCCAGCGCCGGGCCCCTCAATGAGCAGTTCTTC. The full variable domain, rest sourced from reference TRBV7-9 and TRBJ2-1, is DTGVSQNPRHKITKRGQNVTFRCDPISEHNRLYWYRQTLGQGPEFLTYFQNEAQLEKSRLLSDRFSAERPKGSFSTLEIQRTEQGDSAMYLCASAGPLNEQFFGPGTRLTVL.